Shown below are 24 T cell receptor beta chains from a single sample sequenced in a study of glioma-infiltrating T cells after dendritic cell vaccination. Generated by immunoSEQ multiplex PCR, the TCRdb table keeps only in-frame clones and is missing some. The sample carries 72,000 or so clones, 87% recorded once. The time point denotes: after dendritic cell vaccination, including at tumor progression/relapse. Sequences were derived from blood, sampled after dendritic cell vaccination. These receptors all come from a human donor with glioblastoma.

The chain couples TRBV10-3 to TRBJ2-1; TRBD1 aligns across 7 bases. Germline values: CDR1 ENHRY, CDR2 SYGVKD. The CDR3 totals 11 residues. V lost 6 bases, J lost 15 bases, and 8 bases stayed unmatched. CDR3 nucleotides: TGTGCCATCAGCCCGGACAGGTCCATGTTCTTC. Translating it yields CAISPDRSMFF.

The chain couples TRBV11-3 to TRBJ1-1; D unresolved. The CDR3 has 15 residues. The germline gives CDR1 SGHNT, CDR2 YENEEA. Trimming stripped 6 bases from V and 1 base from J, with 15 bases between. The CDR3: CASRAEGWENTEAFF. DNA for the CDR3: TGTGCCAGCAGGGCCGAGGGATGGGAGAACACTGAAGCTTTCTTT.

The chain recombines TRBV6-6 with TRBJ2-1, with 12 bases matching TRBD1. This CDR3 spans 14 amino acids. V lost 5 bases to trimming and J lost 9 bases; unmatched junction nucleotides: 5. CDR1 and CDR2 from the germline V gene are MNHNY and SVGAGI (reference sequence). The CDR3 region has the DNA TGTGCCAGCAGTACGGGACAGGGGGCGGTTGAGCAGTTCTTC. Protein sequence: CASSTGQGAVEQFF.

The chain carries TRBV5-1 and TRBJ2-2, with TRBD1 matching over 12 bases. This CDR3 has 16 amino acids. Germline trimming cut 4 bases from V and 6 bases from J; bases unmatched to any gene: 7. The V gene's germline CDR1 is SGHRS and CDR2 YFSETQ. The CDR3 DNA reads TGCGCCAGCAGCGGGGACAGGGGGCGGCGGTCCGGGGAGCTGTTTTTT. Protein sequence: CASSGDRGRRSGELFF.

J is TRBJ1-1 and V is TRBV10-3; TRBD1 agrees at 9 bases. Trimming at V came to 6 bases and at J to 7 bases, leaving 3 bases not matched to a gene. This CDR3 spans 12 amino acids. Germline V gene sequence: CDR1 ENHRY, CDR2 SYGVKD. The CDR3 reads CAIRGQGLEAFF. The CDR3 bases are TGTGCCATCAGAGGACAGGGGCTTGAAGCTTTCTTT.

This chain joins TRBV19 and TRBJ1-1; perhaps TRBD1 as D (5 bases). V lost 2 bases and J lost 1, with 8 bases in between. Germline lookup yields CDR1 LNHDA and CDR2 SQIVND (reference sequence). The CDR3 is 14 residues long. CDR3 bases: TGTGCCAGTAGTATATACGGACAGAACACTGAAGCTTTCTTT. This encodes CASSIYGQNTEAFF.

The V call is TRBV11-2, the J call TRBJ2-7, with D perhaps matching TRBD2 (6 bases). The CDR3 consists of 14 residues. With 5 bases removed from V and 0 bases from J, the gap between germline ends came to 11 bases. Looked up from germline, CDR1 is SGHAT and CDR2 is FQNNGV. CDR3 residues: CASSTEAGSYEQYF. CDR3 nucleotides: TGTGCCAGCAGCACCGAAGCGGGCTCCTACGAGCAGTACTTC.

This chain joins TRBV5-1 and TRBJ1-1; possibly TRBD1 for D (5 bases). The CDR3 is made up of 14 amino acids. Germline CDR1 and CDR2: SGHRS and YFSETQ. V was shortened by 4 bases and J by 0 bases, with 10 bases between the two germline ends. The CDR3: CASSPGLLNTEAFF. Written as DNA, the CDR3 is TGCGCCAGCAGCCCGGGACTGCTGAACACTGAAGCTTTCTTT.

This chain uses TRBV6-5 with TRBJ2-7, with 15 positions matching TRBD2. The length of the CDR3 is 16 residues. Germline loops: CDR1 MNHEY, CDR2 SVGAGI. Losses at the gene ends were 4 bases for V and 9 bases for J; bases not matched to a gene: 10. The DNA for the CDR3 is TGTGCCAGCAGTTCCCGGGGACTAGCGGGGGGTTTAAGGCAGTACTTC. Translation: CASSSRGLAGGLRQYF.

As DNA, the CDR3 is TGTGCCAGCTCACCACAGCAGATAGGGGATGGCTACACCTTC. Translated, it gives CASSPQQIGDGYTF. The chain joins TRBV18 to TRBJ1-2; perhaps TRBD1 as D (5 bases). CDR1 and CDR2 from the germline V gene are KGHSH and LQKENI. The CDR3 has 14 residues. V lost 1 base, J lost 6 bases, and 12 bases lay in between.

This chain connects TRBV30 to TRBJ1-4, with a weak D call TRBD1 (5 bases). Germline assignment: CDR1 GTSNPN and CDR2 SVGIG (reference sequence). This CDR3 has 14 residues. V dropped 3 bases and J dropped 3 bases, with 11 bases sitting between them. CDR3: CAWSTGASNEKLFF. DNA for the CDR3: TGTGCCTGGAGCACTGGGGCGTCTAATGAAAAACTGTTTTTT.

On this clone itself: The junction departs from the called germline gene at one end, perhaps through a read error. Other DNA sequences within the sample encode an identical CDR3. The genes are TRBV6-5 and TRBJ1-2; no definite D call. CDR1 and CDR2 from the germline V gene are MNHEY and SVGAGI. This CDR3 has 15 amino acids. The CDR3 protein is CASSPLPGKNFGYTF. CDR3 sequence (DNA): TGTGCCAGCAGCCCCTTGCCAGGAAAGAACTTTGGCTACACCTTC.

The J gene is TRBJ1-2, the V gene TRBV10-3, with no clear D. Between the trimmed V and J ends, which lost 8 bases and 5 bases, there was a span of 27 bases. The CDR3 sequence is 17 residues long. The germline gives CDR1 ENHRY, CDR2 SYGVKD. CDR3 loop: CAIAAGRRAQDPYGYTF. The CDR3 DNA reads as TGTGCCATCGCTGCCGGTCGGAGGGCCCAGGACCCTTATGGCTACACCTTC.

V is TRBV9 and J is TRBJ2-2; the match to TRBD1 covers 10 bases. This CDR3 has 15 residues. The germline gives CDR1 SGDLS, CDR2 YYNGEE. The junction had 11 bases not matched to a gene; V was cut back by 8 bases and J by 7 bases. The CDR3 DNA reads TGTGCCAGACCTCCCGGGACAGGGGAAAACGGGGAGCTGTTTTTT. Translating it yields CARPPGTGENGELFF.

The chain couples TRBV19 to TRBJ2-7; 10 bases align to TRBD1. CDR1 is LNHDA, CDR2 SQIVND, per germline (reference sequence). With V trimmed by 5 bases and J by 2 bases, 18 bases remained unmatched. The CDR3 has 19 amino acids. CDR3 DNA: TGTGCCAGTAGTGTGTACACCGGGACAGGGGCCAAAAAACCCTACGAGCAGTACTTC. It encodes CASSVYTGTGAKKPYEQYF. The variable domain in full, with the rest retrieved from reference TRBV19 and TRBJ2-7, is DGGITQSPKYLFRKEGQNVTLSCEQNLNHDAMYWYRQDPGQGLRLIYYSQIVNDFQKGDIAEGYSVSREKKESFPLTVTSAQKNPTAFYLCASSVYTGTGAKKPYEQYFGPGTRLTVT.

The genes are TRBV5-1 and TRBJ2-3, with 10 bases that match TRBD2. V was pared by 5 bases and J by 3 bases, with 18 bases of the junction left unmatched. CDR1 and CDR2 (germline): SGHRS, YFSETQ. The CDR3 is 19 amino acids. The CDR3 spells CASRRVGAVAGGSTDTQYF. CDR3 bases: TGCGCCAGCAGAAGAGTTGGGGCCGTAGCGGGGGGCAGTACAGATACGCAGTATTTT.

The rearrangement uses TRBV5-4 and TRBJ2-7; possibly TRBD2 for D (5 bases). CDR3 length: 13 amino acids. The ends were cut back, 6 bases at V and 1 base at J, with 11 bases in the middle. The germline V gene has CDR1 SGHNT and CDR2 YYREEE (reference sequence). This chain's CDR3 is CASTWTGSYEQYF. The CDR3, as DNA: TGTGCCAGCACCTGGACGGGATCCTACGAGCAGTACTTC. The complete variable domain, with remaining parts taken from reference TRBV5-4 and TRBJ2-7, reads ETGVTQSPTHLIKTRGQQVTLRCSSQSGHNTVSWYQQALGQGPQFIFQYYREEENGRGNFPPRFSGLQFPNYSSELNVNALELDDSALYLCASTWTGSYEQYFGPGTRLTVT.

The rearrangement links TRBV18 to TRBJ2-1; possible D gene TRBD2, 5 bases. V was clipped by 2 bases and J by 0 bases, with 20 bases between them. Germline assignment: CDR1 KGHSH and CDR2 LQKENI. The length of the CDR3 is 19 residues. The CDR3 loop reads CASSPGGFWAGNSYNEQFF. The CDR3, as DNA: TGTGCCAGCTCACCAGGCGGGTTTTGGGCGGGCAACTCCTACAATGAGCAGTTCTTC.

The genes are TRBV5-4 and TRBJ2-3; TRBD1 might be the D (6 bases). V lost 5 bases and J 4 bases, leaving 14 bases between the germline ends. The germline V gene has CDR1 SGHNT and CDR2 YYREEE (reference sequence). The CDR3 consists of 14 residues. The CDR3 loop is CASSYTGLPDTQYF. In DNA form, the CDR3 reads TGTGCCAGCAGTTATACAGGGCTGCCAGATACGCAGTATTTT.

This sequence joins TRBV5-1 and TRBJ2-3, with TRBD1 identical over 7 bases. The J segment lost 7 bases and the V segment lost 4 bases, leaving 3 bases of the junction unmatched. There are 12 residues in the CDR3. Per the germline V gene, CDR1 is SGHRS and CDR2 is YFSETQ. This chain's CDR3 is CASSVQGHTQYF. The CDR3 coding sequence is TGCGCCAGCAGCGTACAGGGGCATACGCAGTATTTT.

The gene calls are TRBV14 and TRBJ2-2; D unclear. Germline CDR1 is SGHDN and CDR2 is FVKESK. Deletions cut 0 bases from V and 1 base from J, with 3 bases between. The CDR3 has 14 residues. The CDR3 DNA reads TGTGCCAGCAGCCAAGATAGGAACACCGGGGAGCTGTTTTTT. Translated: CASSQDRNTGELFF.

The CDR3 loop reads CASSRSSSSREQYF. CDR3 sequence (DNA): TGTGCCAGCAGCCGATCCTCCTCCTCCAGGGAGCAGTACTTC. This chain uses TRBV6-5 with TRBJ2-7; D remains unclear. Germline V CDR1 and CDR2: MNHEY, SVGAGI. CDR3 length: 14 amino acids. V was trimmed by 6 bases and J by 7 bases, leaving 19 bases between them.

The chain employs TRBV5-1 and TRBJ2-7; maybe TRBD1 (7 bases). The CDR3 sequence is 14 residues long. CDR1 and CDR2 (germline): SGHRS, YFSETQ. The V end was cut by 0 bases, the J end by 3 bases, with 10 bases between. The CDR3 nucleotides are TGCGCCAGCAGCTTGGGACAGGGAGGCTACGAGCAGTACTTC. Protein: CASSLGQGGYEQYF.

This sequence joins TRBV5-1 and TRBJ2-5, with 7 bases matching TRBD1. V was pared by 0 bases and J by 4 bases, with 3 bases of the junction left unmatched. CDR3 length equals 14 residues. Per germline, CDR1 SGHRS and CDR2 YFSETQ. The CDR3 nucleotides read TGCGCCAGCAGCTTGGCGAACAGGGGAGAGACCCAGTACTTC. Translated: CASSLANRGETQYF.